The text below deals with one TCR beta chain. This sample was included in a study of shared clonotypes between healthy human individuals. Produced via immunoSEQ multiplex PCR; TCRdb's table is partial and in-frame only. Among roughly 2,000,000 clones listed, less than 95% were seen once. CD45RO-negative, CCR7-positively selected cells formed the naive CD8 fraction, excluding terminally differentiated effector memory CD45RA+ cells. Germline CDR1 and CDR2: SGHKS and YYEKEE (reference sequence). V was pared by 0 bases and J by 4 bases, with 6 bases of the junction left unmatched. The CDR3 totals 16 residues.

This chain joins TRBV5-5 and TRBJ2-7; TRBD2 aligns across 11 bases. The sequenced sample consisted of naive CD8+ T cells sorted from blood. The sequence came from a man younger than 35 in good health. The CDR3 spells CASSLGLAGGWYEQYF. As DNA, the CDR3 is TGTGCCAGCAGCTTGGGGCTAGCGGGAGGCTGGTACGAGCAGTACTTC.